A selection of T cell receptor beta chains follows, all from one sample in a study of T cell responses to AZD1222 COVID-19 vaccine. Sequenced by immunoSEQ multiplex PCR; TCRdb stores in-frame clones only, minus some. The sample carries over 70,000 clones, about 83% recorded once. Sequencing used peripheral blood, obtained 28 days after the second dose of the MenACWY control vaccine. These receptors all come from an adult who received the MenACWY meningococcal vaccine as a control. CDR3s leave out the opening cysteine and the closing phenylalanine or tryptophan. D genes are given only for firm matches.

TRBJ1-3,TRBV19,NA,ASSASLRGRSPGNTIY
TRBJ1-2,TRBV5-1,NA,ASSLASGPLRYGYT
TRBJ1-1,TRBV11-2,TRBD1,ASSSIGGEGNTEAF
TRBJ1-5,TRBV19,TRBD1,ASSIQGVRQPQH
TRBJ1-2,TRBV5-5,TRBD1,ASSLPDRVYGYT
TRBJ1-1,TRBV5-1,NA,ASSLAGRGGEAF
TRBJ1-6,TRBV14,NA,ASSQFDTDSPLH
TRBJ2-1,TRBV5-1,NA,ASSSGSSGNEQF
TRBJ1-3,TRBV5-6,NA,ASSLKTESSGNTIY
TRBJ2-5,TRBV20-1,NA,SASGSGTTQETQY
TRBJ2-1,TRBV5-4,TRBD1,ASIPDRGLIGEQF
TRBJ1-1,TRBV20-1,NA,SARRSTGAF
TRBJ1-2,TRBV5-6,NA,ASSLGGGFDYGYT
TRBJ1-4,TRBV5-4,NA,ASSLRGDNEKLF
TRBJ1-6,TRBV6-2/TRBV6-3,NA,ASSYSISSNSPLH
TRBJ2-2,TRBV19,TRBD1,ASSIKTGISTGELF
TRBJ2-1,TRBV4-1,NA,ASSQETSRRF
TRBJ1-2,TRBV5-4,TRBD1,ASSFDTAGGASRT
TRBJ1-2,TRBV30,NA,AWSVSLGWNGYT
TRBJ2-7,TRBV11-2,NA,ASSPAGRSYEQY
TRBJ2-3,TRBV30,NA,AWSIGVGDTQY
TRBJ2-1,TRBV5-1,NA,ASSLKPRETNEQF
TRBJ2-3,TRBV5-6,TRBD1,ASSLGTGDTDTQY
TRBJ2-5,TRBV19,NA,ASSIDPEETQY
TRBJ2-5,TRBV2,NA,ASSGASAPETQY
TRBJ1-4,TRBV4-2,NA,ASSQERSGLQGEKLF
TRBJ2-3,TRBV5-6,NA,ASSFISDTQY
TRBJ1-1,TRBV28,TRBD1,ATSPYRGLGTEAF
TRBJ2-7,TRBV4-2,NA,ASSQDMQGGLLAEQY
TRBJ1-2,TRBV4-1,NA,ASSQDLEKLYGYT
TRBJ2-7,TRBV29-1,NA,SVALGDEQY
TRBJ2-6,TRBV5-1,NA,ASRPFGAGANVLT
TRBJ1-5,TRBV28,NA,ASSARGMGNQPQH
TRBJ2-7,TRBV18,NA,ASSRDPAGEQY
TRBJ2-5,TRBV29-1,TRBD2,SVREGQETQY
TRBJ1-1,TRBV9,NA,ASSVHRDTEAF
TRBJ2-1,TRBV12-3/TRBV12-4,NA,ASSWGANEQF
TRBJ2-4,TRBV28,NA,ASSSSLTSKNIQY
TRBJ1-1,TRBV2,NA,ASSEGGGFTEAF
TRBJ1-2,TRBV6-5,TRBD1,ASSQGQGYSGYT
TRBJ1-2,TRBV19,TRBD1,ASSTDRGRWGYT
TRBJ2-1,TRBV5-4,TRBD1,ASSFSGTGVNEQF
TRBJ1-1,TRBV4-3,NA,ASSQTLRGTEAF
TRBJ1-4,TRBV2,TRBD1,ASSRATGKNEKLF
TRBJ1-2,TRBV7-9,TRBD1,ASSLGQGGGYT
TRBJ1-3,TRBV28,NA,ASSDGQSGNTIY
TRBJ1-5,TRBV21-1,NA,ASTPGTGGLGRPSI
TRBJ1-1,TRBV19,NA,ASSPKGWSTEAF